This T cell receptor (beta chain) stems from a study of beta chain features in type 1 diabetes. On the study more broadly: Analysis included under 120,000,000 sorted cells drawn from all samples. Study outcomes and limitations: Small HLA sub-analyses could not settle whether HLA shapes TCRB rearrangement.

All of the isolated RNA was reverse transcribed, so expressed TCRB transcripts were sequenced. Using immunoSEQ multiplex PCR, the repertoire was profiled, and TCRdb retains in-frame clones only, with some absent. The sample yields some 150,000 clones, about 10% seen once. The CDR3 is 20 residues long. The V gene end was trimmed by 7 bases and the J gene end by 2 bases; junction bases not matched to a gene: 21. The germline gives CDR1 SGHDN, CDR2 FVKESK. Details on this clone: Its matching antigen is unknown.

It was one heparinised blood draw, averaging about 116 mL, that each donor gave. Sequenced material: naive CD4+ T cells from blood. The rearrangement uses TRBV14 and TRBJ2-5; 11 bases align to TRBD2. The receptor was isolated from a man in his late teens or twenties in good health. CDR3 loop: CASNPVGLTSGATSQETQYF. CDR3 coding DNA: TGTGCCAGCAACCCGGTGGGGCTGACTAGCGGGGCGACTTCTCAAGAGACCCAGTACTTC.